This T cell receptor beta chain was observed in a study of early T cells in non-severe SARS-CoV-2 infection. Study background: Unsorted whole blood bulk RNA was sequenced, with unpaired chains.

Study-wide results and limits: Database matching using VDJdb favored anti-spike CD8 responses, with private and CD4 specificities left missing.

Unique molecular identifiers (one per individual cDNA molecule) were attached. TCRdb re-analysed the 5' RACE reads in MiXCR, keeping a single row per CDR3 protein. The top ten hold less than 1.5% of the sample, which has 60,000 to 65,000 distinct CDR3 sequences, approximately 9.3% seen once. Worth noting for this clonotype: Its antigen is not known.

Trimming removed 11 bases from V and 3 bases from J, with 13 bases in between. Looked up from germline, CDR1 is SNHLY and CDR2 is FYNNEI. The CDR3 has 12 residues. Sample: whole blood. The V call is TRBV2, the J call TRBJ1-2; maybe TRBD1 (6 bases). The sequence derives from an adult who was a healthcare worker with PCR-confirmed SARS-CoV-2 infection or an uninfected control (not recorded which). CDR3 in DNA: TGTGCCGGCCAGGGGTTGGACTATGGCTACACCTTC. This encodes CAGQGLDYGYTF.